The sequence of this TCR beta chain was determined in a study of blood T cells in healthy people across ages. This CDR3 spans 13 amino acids. The V end was cut by 7 bases, the J end by 2 bases, with 11 bases between. Germline values: CDR1 LNHDA, CDR2 SQIVND (reference sequence). For the second PCR, which ran for about 7 to 12 cycles, a sample-barcoded 5' primer and a J-beta primer mix were used. Via MiXCR, TCRdb re-called the 5' RACE reads, giving one row per CDR3 protein. The table lists 1.8 million or so distinct CDR3 sequences, approximately 39% of them singletons. Donor samples were obtained from healthy Caucasian individuals from Russia, aged 6 to 90. Total RNA was isolated from each sample in quantities of at least 5.5 micrograms.

The clonotype originates from a human donor in good health. This chain connects TRBV19 to TRBJ2-5; no reliable D call. Sample: blood. The CDR3 coding sequence is TGTGCCAGTAACCTAGGACGGCAAGAGACCCAGTACTTC. Translating it yields CASNLGRQETQYF.